Following are 3 T cell receptor beta chains from one sample sequenced in a study of control samples from healthy donors and cancer patients. Libraries were prepared by immunoSEQ multiplex PCR; TCRdb keeps only in-frame clonotypes and omits some of them. This sample has under 55,000 clones; roughly 80% occur once, and the top ten carry about 9.5%. The sequencing input was blood. The receptor source for this set is an older man in good health.

This clone was detected only a few times. This chain uses TRBV7-2 with TRBJ2-7; 8 bases align to TRBD1. This CDR3 has 14 amino acids. Germline CDR1 reads SGHTA; CDR2 reads FQGNSA. With 3 bases clipped from V and 2 bases from J, the junction kept 3 bases outside the gene matches. CDR3 bases: TGTGCCAGCAGCTTTCGGACAGGGACCTACGAGCAGTACTTC. It yields the protein CASSFRTGTYEQYF.

The V call is TRBV5-1, the J call TRBJ2-5; 9 nucleotides agree with TRBD1. With 0 bases clipped from V and 1 base from J, the junction kept 4 bases outside the gene matches. The CDR3 is 16 residues long. CDR1 is SGHRS, CDR2 YFSETQ, per germline. The CDR3 loop reads CASSLAGTGSQETQYF. CDR3 DNA: TGCGCCAGCAGCTTGGCCGGGACAGGGTCCCAAGAGACCCAGTACTTC.

The CDR3 protein is CASRYRGYGELFF. In DNA, the CDR3 is TGTGCCAGCAGGTACAGGGGTTACGGGGAGCTGTTTTTT. The chain is built from TRBV28 and TRBJ2-2; 7 bases are shared with TRBD1. Losses at the gene ends were 6 bases for V and 7 bases for J; bases not matched to a gene: 5. CDR3 size: 13 residues. Germline V lookup: CDR1 MDHEN, CDR2 SYDVKM.